This record concerns one TCR beta chain sequence. Its matching antigen is unknown. The record originates from a study of high-grade serous ovarian cancer treatment subgroups. Broader study findings: Higher neoantigen levels went with greater TCR clonal relatedness.

The CDR3 is 15 residues long. Trimming took off 0 bases at V and 2 bases at J, with 8 bases between the two ends. CDR1 is SGDLS, CDR2 YYNGEE, per germline. Assay: immunoSEQ multiplex PCR; the TCRdb copy retains only in-frame clones and omits some. The table lists approximately 15,000 clones, under 85% of them singletons. The tumor samples were collected prior to definitive surgery or chemotherapy. The chain uses TRBV9 and TRBJ2-2; D remains ambiguous. The TCR comes from a human donor with high-grade serous ovarian cancer. Sequenced material: tumor tissue. CDR3 amino acids: CASSVGQVNTGELFF. The DNA for the CDR3 is TGTGCCAGCAGCGTAGGTCAGGTTAACACCGGGGAGCTGTTTTTT.